This paragraph reports one T cell receptor beta chain. Its specificity is not known. The sample belongs to a study of T cell responses to AZD1222 COVID-19 vaccine. Investigators merged groups given second doses at roughly 4 or roughly 12 weeks. General study results and limits: Repertoires were collected only later (after the peak T cell response had occurred).

TCRdb keeps only in-frame clones here, not all; method: immunoSEQ multiplex PCR. Seen here are 75,000 to 80,000 clones, 75% to 90% observed once, and the top ten hold 1.2% to 1.5%. The TCR was taken from an adult who received the AZD1222 COVID-19 vaccine. This specimen was peripheral blood, taken 28 days after the second AZD1222 dose.

CDR3: CASSLSYRPSGANVLTF. In nucleotides, the CDR3 is TGTGCCAGCAGCTTATCCTATCGGCCATCTGGGGCCAACGTCCTGACTTTC. The chain links TRBV7-9 to TRBJ2-6; D gene ambiguous. The CDR3 is 17 residues long. From germline, CDR1 is SEHNR and CDR2 FQNEAQ (reference sequence). Trimming removed 2 bases from V and 1 base from J, with 12 bases in between.